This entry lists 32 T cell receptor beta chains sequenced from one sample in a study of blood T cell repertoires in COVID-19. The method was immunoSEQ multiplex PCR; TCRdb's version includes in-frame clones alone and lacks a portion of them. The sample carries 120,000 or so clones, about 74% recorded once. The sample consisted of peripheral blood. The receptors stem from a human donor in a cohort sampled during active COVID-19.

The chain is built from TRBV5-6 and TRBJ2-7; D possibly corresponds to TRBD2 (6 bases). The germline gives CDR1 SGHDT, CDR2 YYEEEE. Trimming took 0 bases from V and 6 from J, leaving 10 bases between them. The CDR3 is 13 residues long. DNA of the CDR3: TGTGCCAGCAGCTTGGGTCAGGGAGGCGAGCAGTACTTC. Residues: CASSLGQGGEQYF. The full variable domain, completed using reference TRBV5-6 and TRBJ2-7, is DAGVTQSPTHLIKTRGQQVTLRCSPKSGHDTVSWYQQALGQGPQFIFQYYEEEERQRGNFPDRFSGHQFPNYSSELNVNALLLGDSALYLCASSLGQGGEQYFGPGTRLTVT.

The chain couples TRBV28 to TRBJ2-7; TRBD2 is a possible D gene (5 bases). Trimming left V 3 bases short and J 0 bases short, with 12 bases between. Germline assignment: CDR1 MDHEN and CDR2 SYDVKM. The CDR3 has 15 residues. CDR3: CASSLQRSSSYEQYF. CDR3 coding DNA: TGTGCCAGCAGTTTGCAGCGGAGTAGCTCCTACGAGCAGTACTTC.

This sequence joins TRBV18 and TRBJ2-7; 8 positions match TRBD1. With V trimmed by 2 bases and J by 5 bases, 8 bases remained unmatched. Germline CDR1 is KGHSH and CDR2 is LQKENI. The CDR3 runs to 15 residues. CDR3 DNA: TGTGCCAGCTCACCAGTCCGGACAGGGTCCGACGAGCAGTACTTC. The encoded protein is CASSPVRTGSDEQYF.

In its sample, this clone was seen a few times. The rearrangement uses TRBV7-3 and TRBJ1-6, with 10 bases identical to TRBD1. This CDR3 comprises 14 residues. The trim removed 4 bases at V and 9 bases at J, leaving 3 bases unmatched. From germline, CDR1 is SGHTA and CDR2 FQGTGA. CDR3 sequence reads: CASSWTGGSSPLHF. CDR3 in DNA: TGTGCCAGCAGCTGGACAGGGGGTTCTTCACCCCTCCACTTT.

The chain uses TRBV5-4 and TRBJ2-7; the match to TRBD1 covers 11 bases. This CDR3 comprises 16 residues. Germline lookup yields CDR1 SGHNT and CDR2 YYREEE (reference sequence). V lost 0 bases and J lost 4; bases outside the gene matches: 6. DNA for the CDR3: TGTGCCAGCAGCTTGGACCTGGACAGGGGGCGGTACGAGCAGTACTTC. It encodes CASSLDLDRGRYEQYF.

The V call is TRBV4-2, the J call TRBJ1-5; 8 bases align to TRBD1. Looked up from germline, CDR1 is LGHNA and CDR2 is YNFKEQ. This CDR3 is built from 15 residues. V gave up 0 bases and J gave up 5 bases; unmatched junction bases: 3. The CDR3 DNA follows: TGTGCCAGCAGCCAAGAACAGGGGGGTCATCAGCCCCAGCATTTT. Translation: CASSQEQGGHQPQHF.

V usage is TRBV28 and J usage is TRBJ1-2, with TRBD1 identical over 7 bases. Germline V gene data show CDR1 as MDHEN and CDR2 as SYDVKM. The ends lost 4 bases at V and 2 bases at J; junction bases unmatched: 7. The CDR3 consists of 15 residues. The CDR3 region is CASSSSDRINYGYTF. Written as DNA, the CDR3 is TGTGCCAGCAGTTCCTCGGACAGGATCAACTATGGCTACACCTTC.

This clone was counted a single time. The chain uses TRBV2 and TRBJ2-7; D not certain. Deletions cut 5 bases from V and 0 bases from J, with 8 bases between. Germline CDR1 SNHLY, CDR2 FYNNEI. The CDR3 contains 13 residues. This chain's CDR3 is CASSLLSSYEQYF. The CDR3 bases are TGTGCCAGCAGTCTACTAAGCTCCTACGAGCAGTACTTC.

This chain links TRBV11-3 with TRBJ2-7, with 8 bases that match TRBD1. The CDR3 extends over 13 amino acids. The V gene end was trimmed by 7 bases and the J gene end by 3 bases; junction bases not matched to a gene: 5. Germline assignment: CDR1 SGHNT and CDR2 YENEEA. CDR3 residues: CASNKDRDYEQYF. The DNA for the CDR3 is TGTGCCAGCAATAAGGACAGGGACTACGAGCAGTACTTC.

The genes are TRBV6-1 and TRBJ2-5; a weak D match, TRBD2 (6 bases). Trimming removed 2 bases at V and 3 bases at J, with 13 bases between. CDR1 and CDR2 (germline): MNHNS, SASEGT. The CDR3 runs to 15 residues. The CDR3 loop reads CASSEYPGLKETQYF. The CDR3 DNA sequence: TGTGCCAGCAGTGAATACCCAGGACTAAAAGAGACCCAGTACTTC.

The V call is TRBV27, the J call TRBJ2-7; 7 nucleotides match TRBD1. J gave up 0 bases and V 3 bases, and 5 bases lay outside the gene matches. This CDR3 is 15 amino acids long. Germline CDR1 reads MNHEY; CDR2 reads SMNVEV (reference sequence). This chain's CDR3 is CASSFLGQFSYEQYF. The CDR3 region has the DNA TGTGCCAGCAGTTTCTTGGGACAGTTCTCCTACGAGCAGTACTTC.

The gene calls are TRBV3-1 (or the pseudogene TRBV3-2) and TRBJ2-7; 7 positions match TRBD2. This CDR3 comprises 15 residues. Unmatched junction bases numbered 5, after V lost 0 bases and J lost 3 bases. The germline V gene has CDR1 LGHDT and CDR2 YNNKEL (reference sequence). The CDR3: CASSQDSSGDYEQYF. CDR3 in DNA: TGTGCCAGCAGCCAAGATTCAAGCGGGGACTACGAGCAGTACTTC.

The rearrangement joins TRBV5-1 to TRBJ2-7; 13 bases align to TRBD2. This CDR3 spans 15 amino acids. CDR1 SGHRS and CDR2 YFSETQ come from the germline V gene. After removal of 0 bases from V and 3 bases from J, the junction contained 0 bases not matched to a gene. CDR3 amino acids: CASSLGTSGSYEQYF. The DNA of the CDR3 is TGCGCCAGCAGCTTGGGGACTAGCGGGAGCTACGAGCAGTACTTC. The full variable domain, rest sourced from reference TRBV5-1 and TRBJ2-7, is KAGVTQTPRYLIKTRGQQVTLSCSPISGHRSVSWYQQTPGQGLQFLFEYFSETQRNKGNFPGRFSGRQFSNSRSEMNVSTLELGDSALYLCASSLGTSGSYEQYFGPGTRLTVT.

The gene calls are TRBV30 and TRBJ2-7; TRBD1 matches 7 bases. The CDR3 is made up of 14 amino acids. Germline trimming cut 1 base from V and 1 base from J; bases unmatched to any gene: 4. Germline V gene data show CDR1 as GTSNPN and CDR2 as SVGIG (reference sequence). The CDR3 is CAWSASGGSYEQYF. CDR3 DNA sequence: TGTGCCTGGAGTGCGTCAGGGGGATCCTACGAGCAGTACTTC.

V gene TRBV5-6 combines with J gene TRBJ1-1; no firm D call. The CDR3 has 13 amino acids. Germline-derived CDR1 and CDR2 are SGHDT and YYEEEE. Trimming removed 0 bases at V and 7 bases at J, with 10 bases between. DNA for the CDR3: TGTGCCAGCAGCTTGGTACAGACACATGAAGCTTTCTTT. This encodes CASSLVQTHEAFF.

Written as DNA, the CDR3 is TGTGCCAGCTCACCATTAAGGGGGACCCCTGAAGCTTTCTTT. Translated, it gives CASSPLRGTPEAFF. The chain has TRBV18 and TRBJ1-1; tentative D call: TRBD1 (6 bases). The germline V gene encodes CDR1 KGHSH and CDR2 LQKENI. The V gene lost 2 bases and the J gene lost 6 bases, with 13 bases spanning the gap. CDR3 length: 14 amino acids.

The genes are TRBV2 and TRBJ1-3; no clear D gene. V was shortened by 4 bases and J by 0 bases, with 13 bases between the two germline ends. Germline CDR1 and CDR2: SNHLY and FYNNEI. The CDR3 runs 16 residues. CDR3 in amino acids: CASSVTVSSSGNTIYF. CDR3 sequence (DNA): TGTGCCAGCAGTGTCACAGTTTCCTCCTCTGGAAACACCATATATTTT.

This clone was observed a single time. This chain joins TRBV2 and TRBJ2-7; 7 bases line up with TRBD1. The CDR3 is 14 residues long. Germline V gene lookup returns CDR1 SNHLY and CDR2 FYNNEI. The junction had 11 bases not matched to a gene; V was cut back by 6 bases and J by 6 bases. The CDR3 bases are TGTGCCAGCAGGGGGTCGACAGGGATCGGCGAGCAGTACTTC. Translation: CASRGSTGIGEQYF.

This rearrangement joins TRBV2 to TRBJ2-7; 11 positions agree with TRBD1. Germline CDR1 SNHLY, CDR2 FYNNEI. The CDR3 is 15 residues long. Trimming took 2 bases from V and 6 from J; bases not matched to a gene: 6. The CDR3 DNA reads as TGTGCCAGCAGTGAAACCGGGACAGGGGGTGGCGAGCAGTACTTC. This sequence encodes CASSETGTGGGEQYF.

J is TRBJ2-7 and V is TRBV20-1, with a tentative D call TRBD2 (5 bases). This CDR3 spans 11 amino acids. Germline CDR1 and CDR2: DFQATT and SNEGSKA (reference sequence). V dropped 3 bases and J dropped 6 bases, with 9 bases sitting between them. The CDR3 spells CSARIGSEQYF. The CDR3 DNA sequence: TGCAGTGCTAGGATAGGGAGCGAGCAGTACTTC.

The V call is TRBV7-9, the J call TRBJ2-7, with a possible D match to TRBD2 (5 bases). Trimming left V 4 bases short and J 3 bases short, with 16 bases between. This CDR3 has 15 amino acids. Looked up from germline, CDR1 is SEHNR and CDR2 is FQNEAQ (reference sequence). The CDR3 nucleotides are TGTGCCAGCAGCTCGGAGGTAGGGAACATCTACGAGCAGTACTTC. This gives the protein CASSSEVGNIYEQYF. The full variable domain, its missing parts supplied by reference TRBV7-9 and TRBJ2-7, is DTGVSQNPRHKITKRGQNVTFRCDPISEHNRLYWYRQTLGQGPEFLTYFQNEAQLEKSRLLSDRFSAERPKGSFSTLEIQRTEQGDSAMYLCASSSEVGNIYEQYFGPGTRLTVT.

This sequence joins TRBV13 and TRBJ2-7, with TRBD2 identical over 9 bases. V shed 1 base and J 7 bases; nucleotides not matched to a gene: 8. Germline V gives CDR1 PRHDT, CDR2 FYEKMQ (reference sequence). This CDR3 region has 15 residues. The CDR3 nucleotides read TGTGCCAGCAGCTTAGTGGTAGCGGGAGAAGGAGAGCAGTACTTC. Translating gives CASSLVVAGEGEQYF.

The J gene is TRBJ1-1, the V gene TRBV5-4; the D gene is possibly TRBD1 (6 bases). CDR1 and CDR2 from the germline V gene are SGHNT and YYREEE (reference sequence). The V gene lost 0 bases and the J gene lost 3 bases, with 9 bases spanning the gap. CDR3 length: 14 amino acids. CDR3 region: CASSLANRDTEAFF. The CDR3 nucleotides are TGTGCCAGCAGCTTGGCCAACAGGGACACTGAAGCTTTCTTT. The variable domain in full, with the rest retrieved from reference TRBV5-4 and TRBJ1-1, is ETGVTQSPTHLIKTRGQQVTLRCSSQSGHNTVSWYQQALGQGPQFIFQYYREEENGRGNFPPRFSGLQFPNYSSELNVNALELDDSALYLCASSLANRDTEAFFGQGTRLTVV.

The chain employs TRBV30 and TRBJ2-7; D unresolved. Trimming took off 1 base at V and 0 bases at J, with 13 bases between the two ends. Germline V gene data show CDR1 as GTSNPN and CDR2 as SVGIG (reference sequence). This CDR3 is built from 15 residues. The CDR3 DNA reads TGTGCCTGGAGTGATCATGCTTTGAGCTCCTACGAGCAGTACTTC. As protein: CAWSDHALSSYEQYF.

The CDR3, as DNA: TGTGCCAGCTCAACCGAGGGTAATCAGCCCCAGCATTTT. Protein sequence: CASSTEGNQPQHF. The V call is TRBV18, the J call TRBJ1-5, with D unclear. V lost 5 bases and J 4 bases, leaving 9 bases between the germline ends. Germline V lookup: CDR1 KGHSH, CDR2 LQKENI. The CDR3 is 13 amino acids.

The CDR3 region is CANKTGSFYEQYF. In DNA form, the CDR3 reads TGTGCCAACAAAACGGGGTCATTCTACGAGCAGTACTTC. This chain joins TRBV27 and TRBJ2-7, with D perhaps TRBD2 (5 bases). V lost 10 bases and J 3 bases, leaving 16 bases between the germline ends. The length of the CDR3 is 13 residues. CDR1 and CDR2 from the germline V gene are MNHEY and SMNVEV (reference sequence).

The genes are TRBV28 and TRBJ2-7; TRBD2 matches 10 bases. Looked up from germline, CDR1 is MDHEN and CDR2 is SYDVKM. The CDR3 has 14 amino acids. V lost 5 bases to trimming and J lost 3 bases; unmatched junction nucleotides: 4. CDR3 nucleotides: TGTGCCAGCAGTGTGGGGACTAGCGTCTACGAGCAGTACTTC. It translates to CASSVGTSVYEQYF.

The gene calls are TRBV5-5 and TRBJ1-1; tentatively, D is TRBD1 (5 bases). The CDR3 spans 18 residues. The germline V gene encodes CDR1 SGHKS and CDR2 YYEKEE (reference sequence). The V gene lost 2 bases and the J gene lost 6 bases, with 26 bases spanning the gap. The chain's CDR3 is CASSFVFRGVSERAEAFF. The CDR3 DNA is TGTGCCAGCAGCTTCGTGTTTCGGGGGGTTAGTGAGCGCGCTGAAGCTTTCTTT.

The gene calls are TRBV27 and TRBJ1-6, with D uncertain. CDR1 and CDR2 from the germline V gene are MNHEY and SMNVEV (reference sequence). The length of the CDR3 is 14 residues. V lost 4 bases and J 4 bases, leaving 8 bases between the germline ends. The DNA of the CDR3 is TGTGCCAGCAGTTCGACACGGTATAATTCACCCCTCCACTTT. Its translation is CASSSTRYNSPLHF.

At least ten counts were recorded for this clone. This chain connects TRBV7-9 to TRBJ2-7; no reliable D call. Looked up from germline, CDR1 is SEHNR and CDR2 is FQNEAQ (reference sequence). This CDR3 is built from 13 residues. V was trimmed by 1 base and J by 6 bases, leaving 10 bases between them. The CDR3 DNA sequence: TGTGCCAGCAGCTTAGTAGCCAGCTCCGAGCAGTACTTC. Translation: CASSLVASSEQYF. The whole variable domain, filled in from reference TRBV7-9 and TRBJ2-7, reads DTGVSQNPRHKITKRGQNVTFRCDPISEHNRLYWYRQTLGQGPEFLTYFQNEAQLEKSRLLSDRFSAERPKGSFSTLEIQRTEQGDSAMYLCASSLVASSEQYFGPGTRLTVT.

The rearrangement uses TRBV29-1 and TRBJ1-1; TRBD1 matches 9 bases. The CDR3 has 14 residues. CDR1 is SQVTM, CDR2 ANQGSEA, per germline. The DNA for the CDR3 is TGCAGTGCAAATTCCGGGACAGGGTACACTGAAGCTTTCTTT. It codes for CSANSGTGYTEAFF.

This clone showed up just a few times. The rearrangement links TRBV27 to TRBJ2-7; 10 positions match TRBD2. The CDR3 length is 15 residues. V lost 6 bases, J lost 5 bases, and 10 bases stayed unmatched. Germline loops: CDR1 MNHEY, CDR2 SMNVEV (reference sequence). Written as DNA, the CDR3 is TGTGCCAGCAGGCGCCTAGCGGGAGTCGCAAACGAGCAGTACTTC. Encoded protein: CASRRLAGVANEQYF.